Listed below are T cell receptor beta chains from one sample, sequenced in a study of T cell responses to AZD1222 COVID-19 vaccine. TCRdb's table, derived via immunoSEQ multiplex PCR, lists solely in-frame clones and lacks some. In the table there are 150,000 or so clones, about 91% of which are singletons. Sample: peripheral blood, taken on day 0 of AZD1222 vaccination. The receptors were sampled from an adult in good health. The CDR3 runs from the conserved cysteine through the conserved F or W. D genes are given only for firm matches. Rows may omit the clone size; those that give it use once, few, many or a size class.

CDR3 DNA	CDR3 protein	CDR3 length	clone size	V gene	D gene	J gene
TGTGCCAGCAGCTTATTGGGCGGGAAAGGGGGAACCGGGGAGCTGTTTTTT	CASSLLGGKGGTGELFF	17	once	TRBV7-2	.	TRBJ2-2
TGTGCCAGCAGTTACTCTTATGGAAGTACTAATGAAAAACTGTTTTTT	CASSYSYGSTNEKLFF	16	.	TRBV6-5	.	TRBJ1-4
TGTGCCAGCTCACCTGGGCAGACGAGCTCCTATAATTCACCCCTCCACTTT	CASSPGQTSSYNSPLHF	17	once	TRBV18	.	TRBJ1-6
TGTGCCAGCAGCTTAATGCTCGTCCCTCGAGCCTACTTC	CASSLMLVPRAYF	13	.	TRBV7-9	.	TRBJ2-7
TGTGCCTGGAGTGAGGGTTCCAATTCACCCCTCCACTTT	CAWSEGSNSPLHF	13	.	TRBV30	.	TRBJ1-6
TGTGCCAGCAGTGAATTTGCCGCTAATGAAAAACTGTTTTTT	CASSEFAANEKLFF	14	.	TRBV6-4	.	TRBJ1-4
TGTGCCATCAGTGAGGGTATGGATCAGCCCCAGCATTTT	CAISEGMDQPQHF	13	.	TRBV10-3	.	TRBJ1-5
TGTGCCAGCAGTAGATCGCAGGGATCGGGACTTAACAATGAGCAGTTCTTC	CASSRSQGSGLNNEQFF	17	.	TRBV6-2/TRBV6-3	.	TRBJ2-1
TGTGCCAGCAGCCGCGGTTTCGGGGAAAAACTGTTTTTT	CASSRGFGEKLFF	13	.	TRBV14	.	TRBJ1-4
TGTGCCAGCAGCGTAGCCGGGACCGGGGGTGAGCAGTTCTTC	CASSVAGTGGEQFF	14	.	TRBV9	.	TRBJ2-1
TGTGCCAGCAGCATGAGACAGGGGGCAGTATCCTATAATTCACCCCTCCACTTT	CASSMRQGAVSYNSPLHF	18	.	TRBV5-5	TRBD1	TRBJ1-6
TGTGCCAGCAGCCCGAGCGGGACAGGACTCTCTGGGGCCAACGTCCTGACTTTC	CASSPSGTGLSGANVLTF	18	.	TRBV7-9	.	TRBJ2-6
TGTGCCAGCAGCTTGGACGGGGCGTTCTCCTACAATGAGCAGTTCTTC	CASSLDGAFSYNEQFF	16	.	TRBV5-6	.	TRBJ2-1
TGCAGTGCTAGTCGGGGCAGGGACACTGAAGCTTTCTTT	CSASRGRDTEAFF	13	.	TRBV20-1	.	TRBJ1-1
TGTGCCTGGAGTTCCGACCCTATCGGTGAAAAACTGTTTTTT	CAWSSDPIGEKLFF	14	.	TRBV30	.	TRBJ1-4
TGTGCCAGCAGCTTGAATCAAGGGCATGAGCAGTTCTTC	CASSLNQGHEQFF	13	.	TRBV5-6	.	TRBJ2-1